The 32 T cell receptor beta chains presented below share a single source sample, sequenced in a study of T cell responses to AZD1222 COVID-19 vaccine. Repertoires were generated with immunoSEQ multiplex PCR, while TCRdb's copy carries only in-frame clones and drops some. The sample records 150,000 or so clones, around 94% being singletons. This specimen consisted of peripheral blood, obtained on day 0 of AZD1222 vaccination. Receptors were obtained from an adult in good health.

The chain is built from TRBV28 and TRBJ1-2; 9 nucleotides agree with TRBD1. CDR1 and CDR2 from the germline V gene are MDHEN and SYDVKM. The ends lost 4 bases at V and 5 bases at J; junction bases unmatched: 2. This CDR3 region has 13 residues. DNA of the CDR3: TGTGCCAGCAGTTCGGACAGGGGATATGGCTACACCTTC. It yields the protein CASSSDRGYGYTF.

The J gene is TRBJ1-5, the V gene TRBV12-3 or TRBV12-4; D is undetermined. The CDR3 contains 13 residues. V gave up 3 bases and J gave up 9 bases, with 12 bases separating them. CDR3 DNA: TGTGCCAGCAGTTTCCAGGCTACCGCGCCCCAGCATTTT. This codes for CASSFQATAPQHF.

The chain joins TRBV5-1 to TRBJ1-6; unclear D gene. CDR3 length equals 13 residues. Looked up from germline, CDR1 is SGHRS and CDR2 is YFSETQ. V lost 0 bases, J lost 8 bases, and 6 bases lay in between. The CDR3 coding sequence is TGCGCCAGCAGCTTGGACCTATATTCACCCCTCCACTTT. This codes for CASSLDLYSPLHF. Variable domain in full (rest from reference TRBV5-1 and TRBJ1-6): KAGVTQTPRYLIKTRGQQVTLSCSPISGHRSVSWYQQTPGQGLQFLFEYFSETQRNKGNFPGRFSGRQFSNSRSEMNVSTLELGDSALYLCASSLDLYSPLHFGNGTRLTVT.

The CDR3 sequence is CASSLVGRGYTEAFF. The CDR3 coding sequence is TGTGCCAGCAGCTTAGTGGGCAGGGGGTACACTGAAGCTTTCTTT. The chain employs TRBV7-2 and TRBJ1-1; TRBD1 agrees at 7 bases. V lost 1 base to trimming and J lost 3 bases; unmatched junction nucleotides: 5. CDR1 SGHTA and CDR2 FQGNSA come from the germline V gene. The CDR3 loop spans 15 amino acids.

Regarding this clone: At one of its ends the junction is not consistent with the germline gene, which may arise from a read error. The rearrangement joins TRBV5-1 to TRBJ2-4, with TRBD1 matching 7 bases. The CDR3 has 15 residues. Germline CDR1 reads SGHRS; CDR2 reads YFSETQ. The DNA of the CDR3 is TGCGCGAGCAGGGCAGAGGGGGCTACCAAAAACATTCAGTACTTC. This codes for CASRAEGATKNIQYF.

The chain links TRBV29-1 to TRBJ1-2; D possibly corresponds to TRBD1 (5 bases). The germline V and J ends were trimmed by 5 bases and 2 bases, with 12 bases remaining between them. The germline V gene has CDR1 SQVTM and CDR2 ANQGSEA. This CDR3 spans 13 amino acids. CDR3 sequence (DNA): TGCAGCGTTCGGGGATGGGGGAACTATGGCTACACCTTC. Translated: CSVRGWGNYGYTF.

The chain combines TRBV27 with TRBJ1-1, with TRBD1 identical over 7 bases. This CDR3 has 17 residues. The V gene's germline CDR1 is MNHEY and CDR2 SMNVEV (reference sequence). V trimming: 0 bases; J trimming: 1 base; junction bases outside the gene matches: 8. The CDR3 bases are TGTGCCAGCAGTTTATCCACACCGGGACAGACGAACACTGAAGCTTTCTTT. This translates into CASSLSTPGQTNTEAFF.

The chain couples TRBV5-4 to TRBJ1-1; no clear D. Germline V gene data show CDR1 as SGHNT and CDR2 as YYREEE (reference sequence). The CDR3 is 13 amino acids. V was trimmed by 2 bases and J by 4 bases, leaving 9 bases between them. The CDR3 is CASSFGGFTEAFF. The CDR3, as DNA: TGTGCCAGCAGCTTTGGAGGGTTCACTGAAGCTTTCTTT.

The V and J genes are TRBV15 and TRBJ1-3; D is unclear. Germline CDR1 is LNHNV and CDR2 is YYDKDF (reference sequence). The CDR3 covers 15 residues. Trimming stripped 6 bases from V and 2 bases from J, with 14 bases between. CDR3 in amino acids: CATRMPAATGNTIYF. The CDR3, as DNA: TGTGCCACCAGGATGCCAGCGGCTACTGGAAACACCATATATTTT. Variable domain in full (rest from reference TRBV15 and TRBJ1-3): DAMVIQNPRYQVTQFGKPVTLSCSQTLNHNVMYWYQQKSSQAPKLLFHYYDKDFNNEADTPDNFQSRRPNTSFCFLDIRSPGLGDTAMYLCATRMPAATGNTIYFGEGSWLTVV.

This clone was seen ten or more times. The chain couples TRBV6-4 to TRBJ2-1; possible D gene TRBD2, 6 bases. Trimming took off 3 bases at V and 7 bases at J, with 16 bases between the two ends. The CDR3 runs to 15 residues. Germline V lookup: CDR1 MRHNA, CDR2 SNTAGT. In nucleotides, the CDR3 is TGTGCCAGCAGTGAAGGATCGGGAGAGGGTAATGAGCAGTTCTTC. It specifies CASSEGSGEGNEQFF.

This clone was counted once. This chain joins TRBV10-3 and TRBJ1-4, with D maybe TRBD1 (5 bases). V was cut by 6 bases and J by 8 bases, with 10 bases left in between. The CDR3 extends over 12 amino acids. Germline CDR1 and CDR2: ENHRY and SYGVKD. This chain's CDR3 is CAISARDEKLFF. CDR3 in DNA: TGTGCCATCAGCGCCCGGGACGAAAAACTGTTTTTT.

The chain uses TRBV3-1 (or the pseudogene TRBV3-2) and TRBJ1-4; no reliable D call. Trimming pared 8 bases from V and 7 bases from J, leaving 23 bases between. The CDR3 is made up of 16 amino acids. The V gene's germline CDR1 is LGHDT and CDR2 YNNKEL (reference sequence). In DNA, the CDR3 is TGTGCCAGCTACCCCTCCCTCGCAGCCTCCTTTGAAAAACTGTTTTTT. Protein product: CASYPSLAASFEKLFF.

The V call is TRBV14, the J call TRBJ2-2, with 7 positions matching TRBD2. The CDR3 runs 15 residues. J gave up 4 bases and V 0 bases, and 2 bases lay outside the gene matches. Germline-derived CDR1 and CDR2 are SGHDN and FVKESK. The CDR3 reads CASSQDWGGTGELFF. CDR3 bases: TGTGCCAGCAGCCAAGATTGGGGGGGCACCGGGGAGCTGTTTTTT.

The CDR3 DNA is TGTGCCAGCTCACCACCGAGCTTAGCGGGGGGCTACGAGCAGTACTTC. This translates into CASSPPSLAGGYEQYF. V and J are TRBV18 and TRBJ2-7, with 10 bases identical to TRBD2. Germline V gives CDR1 KGHSH, CDR2 LQKENI. The V gene end was trimmed by 0 bases and the J gene end by 3 bases; junction bases not matched to a gene: 5. This CDR3 comprises 16 residues.

CDR3 sequence reads: CASRGQGRRAFF. As DNA, the CDR3 is TGTGCCAGCCGCGGACAGGGTAGACGGGCTTTCTTT. The V and J genes are TRBV6-5 and TRBJ1-1, with TRBD1 matching over 8 bases. CDR3 length: 12 amino acids. Looked up from germline, CDR1 is MNHEY and CDR2 is SVGAGI. J lost 11 bases, V lost 8 bases, and 10 bases had no gene match.

This chain connects TRBV7-2 to TRBJ2-7; tentative D call: TRBD2 (5 bases). This CDR3 spans 15 amino acids. Germline loops: CDR1 SGHTA, CDR2 FQGNSA. Trimming left V 3 bases short and J 0 bases short, with 12 bases between. This CDR3 reads CASSFSRGSSYEQYF. CDR3 nucleotide sequence: TGTGCCAGCAGCTTTTCACGGGGTAGCTCCTACGAGCAGTACTTC.

V usage is TRBV18 and J usage is TRBJ2-1; 9 nucleotides align to TRBD2. This CDR3 is 17 amino acids long. The V and J ends lost 6 bases and 7 bases, in that order; junction bases with no gene match: 16. Per germline, CDR1 KGHSH and CDR2 LQKENI. This CDR3 is CASSQTYSGSSWNEQFF. In DNA, the CDR3 is TGTGCCAGCTCCCAAACCTATAGCGGGAGTAGTTGGAATGAGCAGTTCTTC.

This rearrangement joins TRBV12-3 or TRBV12-4 to TRBJ1-1; D is unclear. CDR3 length: 13 residues. Trimming cost V 3 bases and J 3 bases, with 8 bases left between them. The CDR3 DNA reads as TGTGCCAGCAGTTTGGCAGAATACACTGAAGCTTTCTTT. This codes for CASSLAEYTEAFF.

This clone was recorded a few times. The V gene is TRBV27, the J gene TRBJ1-2; unclear D gene. Trimming removed 3 bases from V and 4 bases from J, with 9 bases in between. The V gene's germline CDR1 is MNHEY and CDR2 SMNVEV (reference sequence). This CDR3 spans 13 amino acids. This CDR3 reads CASSFGPSYGYTF. The CDR3 coding sequence is TGTGCCAGCAGTTTCGGACCGAGCTATGGCTACACCTTC.

The chain uses TRBV6-6 and TRBJ1-3; D gene ambiguous. Looked up from germline, CDR1 is MNHNY and CDR2 is SVGAGI (reference sequence). CDR3 size: 14 residues. V lost 6 bases to trimming and J lost 4 bases, with 13 bases between them. CDR3 coding DNA: TGTGCCAGCAGCCGAGATGTGGTGGGAAACACCATATATTTT. The encoded protein is CASSRDVVGNTIYF.

The rearrangement links TRBV28 to TRBJ1-5; no clear D. Germline lookup yields CDR1 MDHEN and CDR2 SYDVKM. This CDR3 comprises 16 residues. V lost 3 bases to trimming and J lost 4 bases, with 16 bases between them. Here the CDR3 DNA reads TGTGCCAGCAGTTTGTTAGCCAAAGGGCCTAATCAGCCCCAGCATTTT. Protein product: CASSLLAKGPNQPQHF.

The chain joins TRBV18 to TRBJ2-7; D might be TRBD2 (5 bases). This CDR3 spans 14 amino acids. V lost 2 bases, J lost 1 base, and 9 bases lay in between. The germline gives CDR1 KGHSH, CDR2 LQKENI. The CDR3 coding sequence is TGTGCCAGCTCACCATTCCCGGGGTCCTACGAGCAGTACTTC. Protein sequence: CASSPFPGSYEQYF. Combining the CDR3 with reference TRBV18 and TRBJ2-7 gives the whole variable domain NAGVMQNPRHLVRRRGQEARLRCSPMKGHSHVYWYRQLPEEGLKFMVYLQKENIIDESGMPKERFSAEFPKEGPSILRIQQVVRGDSAAYFCASSPFPGSYEQYFGPGTRLTVT.

This clone was recorded only once. This sequence joins TRBV5-5 and TRBJ2-7; 9 bases map to TRBD2. The CDR3 is 12 amino acids. Germline V CDR1 and CDR2: SGHKS, YYEKEE (reference sequence). V shed 2 bases, J shed 11 bases, and the junction held 5 bases outside the gene matches. CDR3 sequence reads: CASSFGGRAEYF. CDR3 nucleotides: TGTGCCAGCAGCTTTGGCGGGAGGGCCGAGTACTTC.

The chain is built from TRBV5-6 and TRBJ2-3; 8 bases align to TRBD2. The CDR3 has 18 residues. Per germline, CDR1 SGHDT and CDR2 YYEEEE. V trimming: 0 bases; J trimming: 2 bases; junction bases outside the gene matches: 11. CDR3 nucleotides: TGTGCCAGCAGCTTGGGGCCCCCTTTAGCGGGATTCACAGATACGCAGTATTTT. It codes for CASSLGPPLAGFTDTQYF. Based on the CDR3 plus reference TRBV5-6 and TRBJ2-3, the full variable domain is DAGVTQSPTHLIKTRGQQVTLRCSPKSGHDTVSWYQQALGQGPQFIFQYYEEEERQRGNFPDRFSGHQFPNYSSELNVNALLLGDSALYLCASSLGPPLAGFTDTQYFGPGTRLTVL.

The chain links TRBV10-3 to TRBJ1-1; 8 nucleotides line up with TRBD1. V was pared by 7 bases and J by 3 bases, with 7 bases of the junction left unmatched. This CDR3 has 14 residues. The V gene's germline CDR1 is ENHRY and CDR2 SYGVKD. CDR3 coding DNA: TGTGCCATCAATCGACAGGGGATGCACACTGAAGCTTTCTTT. Its translation: CAINRQGMHTEAFF.

The rearrangement joins TRBV27 to TRBJ2-3, with D unresolved. Germline V gives CDR1 MNHEY, CDR2 SMNVEV (reference sequence). The CDR3 spans 12 residues. V was shortened by 4 bases and J by 3 bases, with 5 bases between the two germline ends. The CDR3 nucleotides read TGTGCCAGCAGTTGGGGAACAGATACGCAGTATTTT. It encodes CASSWGTDTQYF.

The chain is built from TRBV25-1 and TRBJ1-4; D remains unclear. CDR1 and CDR2 (germline): MGHDK, SYGVNS. V dropped 3 bases and J dropped 4 bases, with 9 bases sitting between them. CDR3 length equals 14 residues. This chain's CDR3 is CASSDRQINEKLFF. In DNA, the CDR3 is TGTGCCAGCAGTGATCGGCAAATTAATGAAAAACTGTTTTTT.

The V call is TRBV13, the J call TRBJ1-6; 7 bases are shared with TRBD1. Trimming cost V 3 bases and J 2 bases; bases outside gene matches: 7. The CDR3 consists of 17 residues. Germline V gene sequence: CDR1 PRHDT, CDR2 FYEKMQ (reference sequence). The CDR3 nucleotides are TGTGCCAGCAGCTTTTCCGGGACAGCTGCCTATAATTCACCCCTCCACTTT. Its protein product is CASSFSGTAAYNSPLHF.

This clone was detected once. This chain joins TRBV5-1 and TRBJ1-4; the D gene is possibly TRBD1 (5 bases). Germline CDR1 is SGHRS and CDR2 is YFSETQ. The CDR3 spans 15 residues. V was clipped by 4 bases and J by 7 bases, with 17 bases between them. CDR3 nucleotide sequence: TGCGCCAGCAGCCAACTCTGGGGGGGTGCTGAAAAACTGTTTTTT. Its translation is CASSQLWGGAEKLFF.

The V gene is TRBV11-3, the J gene TRBJ1-1; TRBD1 might be the D (6 bases). Germline V gene lookup returns CDR1 SGHNT and CDR2 YENEEA. V was shortened by 5 bases and J by 1 base, with 8 bases between the two germline ends. The CDR3 spans 13 residues. CDR3 protein: CASSQQGNTEAFF. The CDR3 DNA sequence: TGTGCCAGCAGCCAACAGGGGAACACTGAAGCTTTCTTT.

The rearrangement links TRBV7-8 to TRBJ1-1; tentatively, D is TRBD1 (6 bases). This CDR3 has 18 residues. Germline CDR1 reads SGHVS; CDR2 reads FQNEAQ. V lost 2 bases, J lost 3 bases, and 22 bases lay in between. The CDR3, as DNA: TGTGCCAGCAGCTTAAGGGCGGGGCCCGACAGGAGCTACACTGAAGCTTTCTTT. It encodes CASSLRAGPDRSYTEAFF.

J is TRBJ2-1 and V is TRBV5-6; tentative D call: TRBD1 (5 bases). Trimming removed 6 bases at V and 1 base at J, with 11 bases between. CDR1 and CDR2 from the germline V gene are SGHDT and YYEEEE. CDR3 size: 14 residues. CDR3 bases: TGTGCCAGCACCCCAGGGTTATCCTACAATGAGCAGTTCTTC. It yields the protein CASTPGLSYNEQFF.